One and the same sample provided the 7 T cell receptor beta chains below, sequenced in a study of CD4 T cells in relation to SARS-CoV-2 and coronaviruses. No antigen has been identified for these receptors. CD4+ T cells from unexposed donors were obtained before the COVID-19 pandemic (2011-2018). After ten to eleven days of culture, CD4+ T cells were isolated. The method was immunoSEQ multiplex PCR; TCRdb's version includes in-frame clones alone and lacks a portion of them. Here the sample spans 20,000 or so clones, approximately 75% being singletons. The sample was CD4+ T cells from PBMCs, cultured in vitro. These receptors were obtained from a human donor in good health.

J is TRBJ1-2 and V is TRBV5-1; 12 bases match TRBD1. The J segment lost 6 bases and the V segment lost 0 bases, leaving 3 bases of the junction unmatched. The CDR3 consists of 15 residues. Germline V gives CDR1 SGHRS, CDR2 YFSETQ. The CDR3 bases are TGCGCCAGCAGCTTGGGAGGGACAGGGGGCCATGGCTACACCTTC. Encoded protein: CASSLGGTGGHGYTF.

The chain recombines TRBV5-6 with TRBJ2-7; TRBD1 aligns across 7 bases. Trimming took 2 bases from V and 6 from J; bases not matched to a gene: 2. CDR1 and CDR2 (germline): SGHDT, YYEEEE. The CDR3 has 12 residues. The CDR3 sequence is CASSLQGFEQYF. In nucleotides, the CDR3 is TGTGCCAGCAGCTTACAGGGGTTCGAGCAGTACTTC.

The CDR3 protein is CASSIGTGNGYTF. CDR3 DNA sequence: TGCGCCAGCAGCATCGGGACAGGGAATGGCTACACCTTC. The chain uses TRBV5-1 and TRBJ1-2; 9 bases are shared with TRBD1. CDR1 and CDR2 (germline): SGHRS, YFSETQ. The V gene end was trimmed by 4 bases and the J gene end by 6 bases; junction bases not matched to a gene: 4. This CDR3 is 13 amino acids long.

The rearrangement links TRBV18 to TRBJ2-3; 12 bases match TRBD2. The CDR3 is 16 amino acids. J gave up 6 bases and V 3 bases, and 7 bases lay outside the gene matches. Germline CDR1 and CDR2: KGHSH and LQKENI. The CDR3 DNA sequence: TGTGCCAGCTCACCGACCCTAGCGGGAGGGCTGGATACGCAGTATTTT. This sequence encodes CASSPTLAGGLDTQYF.

This sequence joins TRBV6-5 and TRBJ2-7; 10 bases align to TRBD1. The CDR3 is 15 residues long. With V trimmed by 2 bases and J by 3 bases, 4 bases remained unmatched. Germline V gene sequence: CDR1 MNHEY, CDR2 SVGAGI. DNA for the CDR3: TGTGCCAGCAGTTACCGGACAGGGGGATACTACGAGCAGTACTTC. Translation gives CASSYRTGGYYEQYF.

The chain couples TRBV15 to TRBJ1-5, with D possibly TRBD1 on 5 matching bases. CDR1 and CDR2 (germline): LNHNV, YYDKDF (reference sequence). The CDR3 runs 16 residues. Trimming stripped 6 bases from V and 4 bases from J, with 19 bases between. The CDR3 region is CATRSGSRHQNQPQHF. The DNA for the CDR3 is TGTGCCACCAGGTCAGGGTCGAGACACCAGAATCAGCCCCAGCATTTT.

The genes are TRBV3-1 (or the pseudogene TRBV3-2) and TRBJ1-2, with D possibly being TRBD1 (5 bases). The germline CDR1 and CDR2 sequences are LGHDT and YNNKEL (reference sequence). V lost 0 bases and J 1 base, leaving 18 bases between the germline ends. The CDR3 is made up of 18 amino acids. CDR3 residues: CASSQDPGLLQLNYGYTF. CDR3 coding DNA: TGTGCCAGCAGCCAAGACCCGGGACTTTTACAGCTTAACTATGGCTACACCTTC.